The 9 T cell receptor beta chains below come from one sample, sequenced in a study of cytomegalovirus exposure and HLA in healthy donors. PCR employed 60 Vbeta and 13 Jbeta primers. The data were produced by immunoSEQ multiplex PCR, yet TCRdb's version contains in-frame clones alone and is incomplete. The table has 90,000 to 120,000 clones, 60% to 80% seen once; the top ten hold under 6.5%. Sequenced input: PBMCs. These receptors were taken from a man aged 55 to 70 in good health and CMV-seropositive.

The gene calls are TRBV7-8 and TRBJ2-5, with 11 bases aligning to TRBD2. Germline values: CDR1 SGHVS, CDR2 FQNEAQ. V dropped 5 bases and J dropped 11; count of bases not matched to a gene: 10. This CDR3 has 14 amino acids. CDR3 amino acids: CASSHRRLAGNQYF. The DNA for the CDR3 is TGTGCCAGCAGCCACCGACGACTAGCGGGGAATCAGTACTTC.

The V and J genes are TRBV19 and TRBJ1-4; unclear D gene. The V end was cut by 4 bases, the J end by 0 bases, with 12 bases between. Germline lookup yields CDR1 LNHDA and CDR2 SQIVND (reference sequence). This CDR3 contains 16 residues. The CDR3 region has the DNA TGTGCCAGTAGTACTAGGATAGTTGCAACTAATGAAAAACTGTTTTTT. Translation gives CASSTRIVATNEKLFF.

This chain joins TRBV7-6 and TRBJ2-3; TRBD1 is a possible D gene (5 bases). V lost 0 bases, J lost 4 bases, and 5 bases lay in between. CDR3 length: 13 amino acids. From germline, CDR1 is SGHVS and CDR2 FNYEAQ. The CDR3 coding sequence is TGTGCCAGCAGCTTAGCGGGGCCAGATACGCAGTATTTT. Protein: CASSLAGPDTQYF.

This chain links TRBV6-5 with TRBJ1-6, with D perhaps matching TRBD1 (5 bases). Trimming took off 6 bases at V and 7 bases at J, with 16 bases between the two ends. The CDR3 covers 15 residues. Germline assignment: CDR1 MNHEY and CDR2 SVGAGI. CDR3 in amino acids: CASRNSGFGNSPLHF. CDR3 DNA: TGTGCCAGCAGAAACTCAGGGTTTGGGAATTCACCCCTCCACTTT.

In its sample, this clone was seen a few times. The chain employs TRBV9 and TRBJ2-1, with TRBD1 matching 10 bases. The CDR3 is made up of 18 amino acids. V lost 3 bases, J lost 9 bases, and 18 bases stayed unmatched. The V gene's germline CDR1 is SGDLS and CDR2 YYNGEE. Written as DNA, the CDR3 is TGTGCCAGCAGCGCTCCCCCCTCCCGGACAGGGGGAGCGGGTGAGCAGTTCTTC. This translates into CASSAPPSRTGGAGEQFF.

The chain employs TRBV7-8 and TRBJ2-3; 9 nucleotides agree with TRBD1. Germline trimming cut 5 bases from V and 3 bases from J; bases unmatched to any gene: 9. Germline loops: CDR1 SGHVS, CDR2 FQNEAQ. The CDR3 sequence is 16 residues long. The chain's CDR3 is CASSAHRGRPTDTQYF. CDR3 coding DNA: TGTGCCAGCAGCGCCCACAGGGGGCGACCTACAGATACGCAGTATTTT.

CDR3 residues: CASSPLQGERPQHF. DNA of the CDR3: TGTGCCAGCAGCCCATTGCAGGGCGAGAGGCCCCAGCATTTT. The chain carries TRBV7-9 and TRBJ1-5, with D perhaps matching TRBD1 (5 bases). The V gene lost 5 bases and the J gene lost 9 bases, with 17 bases spanning the gap. This CDR3 contains 14 residues. Germline CDR1 reads SEHNR; CDR2 reads FQNEAQ (reference sequence).

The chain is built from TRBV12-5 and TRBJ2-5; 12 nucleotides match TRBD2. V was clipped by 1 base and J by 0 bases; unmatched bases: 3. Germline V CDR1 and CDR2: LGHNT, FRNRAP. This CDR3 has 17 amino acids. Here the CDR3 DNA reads TGTGCTAGTGGTTTGGGGTGGACTAGCGGGGACCAAGAGACCCAGTACTTC. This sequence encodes CASGLGWTSGDQETQYF.

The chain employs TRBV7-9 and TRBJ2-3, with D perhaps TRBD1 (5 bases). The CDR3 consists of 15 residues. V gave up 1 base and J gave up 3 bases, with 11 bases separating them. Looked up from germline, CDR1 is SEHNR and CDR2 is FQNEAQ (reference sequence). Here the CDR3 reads CASSLGSTETDTQYF. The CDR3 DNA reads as TGTGCCAGCAGCTTAGGGTCGACAGAGACAGATACGCAGTATTTT.